The entry that follows covers one T cell receptor beta chain sequence. This sample is drawn from a study of cytomegalovirus exposure and HLA in healthy donors. Researchers ran the PCR with 60 Vbeta and 13 Jbeta primers. Assay: immunoSEQ multiplex PCR; the TCRdb copy retains only in-frame clones and omits some. The profile shows some 110,000 clones, around 75% of them singletons. J gave up 3 bases and V 3 bases, and 4 bases lay outside the gene matches. The CDR3 sequence is 15 residues long. In germline, CDR1 is SNHLY, CDR2 FYNNEI. Material for sequencing was PBMCs. The TCR was taken from a woman aged 30 to 39 in good health and CMV-seronegative. J is TRBJ1-3 and V is TRBV2; TRBD1 aligns across 8 bases. The CDR3 DNA follows: TGTGCCAGCAGTGAGCAGGGGGCGGTTGGAAACACCATATATTTT. Encoded protein: CASSEQGAVGNTIYF. Based on the CDR3 plus reference TRBV2 and TRBJ1-3, the full variable domain is EPEVTQTPSHQVTQMGQEVILRCVPISNHLYFYWYRQILGQKVEFLVSFYNNEISEKSEIFDDQFSVERPDGSNFTLKIRSTKLEDSAMYFCASSEQGAVGNTIYFGEGSWLTVV.